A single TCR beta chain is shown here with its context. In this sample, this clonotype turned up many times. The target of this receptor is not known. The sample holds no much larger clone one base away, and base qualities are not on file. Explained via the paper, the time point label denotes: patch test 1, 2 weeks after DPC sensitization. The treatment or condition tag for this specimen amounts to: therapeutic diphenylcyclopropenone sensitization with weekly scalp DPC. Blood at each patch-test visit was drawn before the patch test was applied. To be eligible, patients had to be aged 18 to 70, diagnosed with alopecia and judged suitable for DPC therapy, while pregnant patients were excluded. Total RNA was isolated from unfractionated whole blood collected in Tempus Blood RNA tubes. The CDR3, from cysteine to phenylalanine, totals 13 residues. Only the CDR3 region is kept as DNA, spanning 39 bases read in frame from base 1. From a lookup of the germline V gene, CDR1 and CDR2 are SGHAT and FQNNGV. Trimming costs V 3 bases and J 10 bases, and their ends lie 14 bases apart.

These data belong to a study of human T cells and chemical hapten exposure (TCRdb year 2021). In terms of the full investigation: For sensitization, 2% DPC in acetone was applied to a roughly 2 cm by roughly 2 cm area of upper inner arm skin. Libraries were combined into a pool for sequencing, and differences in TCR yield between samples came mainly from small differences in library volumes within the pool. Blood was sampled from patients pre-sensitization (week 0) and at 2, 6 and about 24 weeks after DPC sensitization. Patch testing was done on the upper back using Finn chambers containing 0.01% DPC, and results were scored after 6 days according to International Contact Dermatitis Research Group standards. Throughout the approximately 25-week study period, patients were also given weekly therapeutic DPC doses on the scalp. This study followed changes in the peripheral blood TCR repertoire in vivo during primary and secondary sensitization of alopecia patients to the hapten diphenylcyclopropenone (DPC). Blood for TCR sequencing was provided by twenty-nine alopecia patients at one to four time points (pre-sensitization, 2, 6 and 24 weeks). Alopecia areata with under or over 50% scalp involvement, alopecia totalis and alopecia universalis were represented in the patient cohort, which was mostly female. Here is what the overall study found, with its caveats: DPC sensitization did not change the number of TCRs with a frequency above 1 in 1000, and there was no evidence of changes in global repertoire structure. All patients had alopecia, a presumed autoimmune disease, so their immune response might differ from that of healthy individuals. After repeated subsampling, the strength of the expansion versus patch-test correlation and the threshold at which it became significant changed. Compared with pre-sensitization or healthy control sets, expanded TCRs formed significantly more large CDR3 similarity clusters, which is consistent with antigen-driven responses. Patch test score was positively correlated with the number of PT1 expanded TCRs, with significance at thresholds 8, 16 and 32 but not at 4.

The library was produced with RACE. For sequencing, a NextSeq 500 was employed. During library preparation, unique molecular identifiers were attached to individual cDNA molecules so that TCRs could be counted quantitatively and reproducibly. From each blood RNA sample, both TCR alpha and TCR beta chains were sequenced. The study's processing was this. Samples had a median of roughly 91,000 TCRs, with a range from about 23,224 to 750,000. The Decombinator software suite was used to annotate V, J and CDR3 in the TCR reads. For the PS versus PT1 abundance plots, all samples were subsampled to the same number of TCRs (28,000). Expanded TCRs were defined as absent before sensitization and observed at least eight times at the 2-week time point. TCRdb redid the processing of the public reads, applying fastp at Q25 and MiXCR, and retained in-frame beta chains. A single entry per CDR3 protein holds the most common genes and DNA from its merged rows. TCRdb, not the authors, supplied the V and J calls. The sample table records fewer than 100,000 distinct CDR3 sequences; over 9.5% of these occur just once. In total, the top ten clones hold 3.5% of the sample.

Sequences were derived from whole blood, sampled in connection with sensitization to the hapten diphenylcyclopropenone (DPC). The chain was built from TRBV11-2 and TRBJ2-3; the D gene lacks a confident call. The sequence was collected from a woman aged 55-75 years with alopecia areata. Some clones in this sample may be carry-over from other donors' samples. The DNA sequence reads TGTGCCAGCAGCTTCCTAGTACTTTCCCCGCAGTATTTT. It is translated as CASSFLVLSPQYF. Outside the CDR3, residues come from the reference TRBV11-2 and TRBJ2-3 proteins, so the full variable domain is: EAGVAQSPRYKIIEKRQSVAFWCNPISGHATLYWYQQILGQGPKLLIQFQNNGVVDDSQLPKDRFSAERLKGVDSTLKIQPAKLEDSAVYLCASSFLVLSPQYFGPGTRLTVL.